Each of the 21 T cell receptor beta chains below was sequenced from the same sample in a study of beta chain features in type 1 diabetes. Points from the study as a whole: Across all four CD4+ subsets, people with type 1 diabetes showed modestly shorter TCRB CDR3s.

The entirety of the isolated RNA underwent reverse transcription, so expressed TCRB transcripts were sequenced. Using immunoSEQ multiplex PCR, the repertoire was profiled, and TCRdb retains in-frame clones only, with some absent. Of 300,000 to 350,000 clones listed, roughly 8.8% were seen once; the top ten hold around 1%. These receptors are not linked to any known antigen. The sequencing input was central memory CD4+ T cells from blood. These receptors were collected from a man aged 30 to 39 with type 1 diabetes.

This clone was counted only a few times. The chain employs TRBV25-1 and TRBJ2-3; D perhaps matches TRBD1 (6 bases). V shed 3 bases and J shed 2 bases, with 18 bases lying between them. CDR3 length equals 17 residues. Germline V lookup: CDR1 MGHDK, CDR2 SYGVNS. CDR3 loop: CASSDSRGRGHTDTQYF. In DNA, the CDR3 is TGTGCCAGCAGTGACTCCAGGGGCCGGGGCCACACAGATACGCAGTATTTT. Looking up the rest from reference TRBV25-1 and TRBJ2-3 gives the full variable domain: EADIYQTPRYLVIGTGKKITLECSQTMGHDKMYWYQQDPGMELHLIHYSYGVNSTEKGDLSSESTVSRIRTEHFPLTLESARPSHTSQYLCASSDSRGRGHTDTQYFGPGTRLTVL.

In its sample, this clone was seen a few times. Different DNA sequences within this sample yield the same CDR3. The V and J genes are TRBV10-1 and TRBJ1-2, with D maybe TRBD1 (6 bases). Germline V gene sequence: CDR1 WNHNN, CDR2 SYGVQD (reference sequence). The CDR3 contains 13 residues. V shed 1 base and J shed 3 bases, with 6 bases lying between them. Here the CDR3 DNA reads TGCGCCAGCAGTGAGTACAGGGACTATGGCTACACCTTC. This encodes CASSEYRDYGYTF.

The J gene is TRBJ2-7, the V gene TRBV27; D may be TRBD1 (6 bases). V dropped 1 base and J dropped 11 bases, with 12 bases sitting between them. Germline-derived CDR1 and CDR2 are MNHEY and SMNVEV (reference sequence). The CDR3 consists of 12 residues. The CDR3 loop is CASSLLKGVEYF. The CDR3 nucleotides are TGTGCCAGCAGTTTATTGAAGGGGGTTGAGTACTTC.

DNA for the CDR3: TGTGCCGCCCGGGCCCAACTCAATCAGCCCCAGCATTTT. Its protein is CAARAQLNQPQHF. The V call is TRBV2, the J call TRBJ1-5, with no clear D. The CDR3 loop spans 13 amino acids. The germline CDR1 and CDR2 sequences are SNHLY and FYNNEI. Between the trimmed V and J ends, which lost 11 bases and 3 bases, there was a span of 14 bases.

At least ten counts were recorded for this clone. The chain is built from TRBV2 and TRBJ2-7; 8 bases match TRBD1. CDR1 SNHLY and CDR2 FYNNEI come from the germline V gene. J lost 6 bases, V lost 5 bases, and 3 bases had no gene match. The CDR3 is 12 amino acids. The CDR3 sequence is CASSKDRAEQYF. The CDR3 DNA reads TGTGCCAGCAGTAAGGACAGGGCCGAGCAGTACTTC.

This clone was seen a few times. The chain is built from TRBV11-2 and TRBJ2-3; 10 nucleotides match TRBD1. The germline V gene has CDR1 SGHAT and CDR2 FQNNGV. The CDR3 runs to 16 residues. The ends lost 1 base at V and 0 bases at J; junction bases unmatched: 1. The CDR3 bases are TGTGCCAGCAGCTTAGGGGGACAGGGGAGCACAGATACGCAGTATTTT. Its protein product is CASSLGGQGSTDTQYF.

This clone was observed many times. This chain connects TRBV11-2 to TRBJ2-2; D is possibly TRBD2 (5 bases). V was trimmed by 0 bases and J by 6 bases, leaving 11 bases between them. The CDR3 length is 15 residues. Germline CDR1 SGHAT, CDR2 FQNNGV. The CDR3 here is CASSLDRGSSGELFF. The CDR3 nucleotides are TGTGCCAGCAGCTTAGATCGGGGATCATCCGGGGAGCTGTTTTTT.

The rearrangement uses TRBV29-1 and TRBJ1-4; 9 bases line up with TRBD1. V lost 4 bases and J lost 8; bases outside the gene matches: 5. The CDR3 covers 13 residues. CDR1 is SQVTM, CDR2 ANQGSEA, per germline. Here the CDR3 reads CSVADRGIEKLFF. The CDR3 coding sequence is TGCAGCGTTGCCGACAGGGGGATCGAAAAACTGTTTTTT.

This clone was seen ten or more times. A junction end diverges from the germline sequence, so it may reflect a read error. The chain couples TRBV7-9 to TRBJ2-5; D unclear. Germline CDR1 reads SEHNR; CDR2 reads FQNEAQ (reference sequence). CDR3 length: 12 residues. The CDR3 DNA sequence: TGTGCCAGCAGCTTGACGCAAGGGACCCAGTACTTC. Amino acids: CASSLTQGTQYF.

This chain uses TRBV6-6 with TRBJ1-6, with D hard to call. The CDR3 is 15 residues long. From germline, CDR1 is MNHNY and CDR2 SVGAGI (reference sequence). The V and J ends lost 2 bases and 7 bases respectively, with 12 bases between them. CDR3 residues: CASSYGPHGNSPLHF. CDR3 bases: TGTGCCAGCAGTTACGGGCCTCACGGAAATTCACCCCTCCACTTT.

This clone came up a few times. The V call is TRBV30, the J call TRBJ1-2; D is perhaps TRBD1 (5 bases). Trimming stripped 1 base from V and 4 bases from J, with 13 bases between. The CDR3 spans 14 residues. From germline, CDR1 is GTSNPN and CDR2 SVGIG (reference sequence). The CDR3 sequence is CAWSEEGTGYGYTF. The CDR3, as DNA: TGTGCCTGGAGTGAGGAAGGGACCGGCTATGGCTACACCTTC.

This clone was counted between two and nine times. Additional DNA sequences in this sample encode the identical CDR3. V is TRBV5-1 and J is TRBJ1-1, with unresolved D. Looked up from germline, CDR1 is SGHRS and CDR2 is YFSETQ. The ends were cut back, 0 bases at V and 1 base at J, with 4 bases in the middle. The CDR3 is 13 amino acids. The CDR3, as DNA: TGCGCCAGCAGCTTGGAAGCGAACACTGAAGCTTTCTTT. This translates into CASSLEANTEAFF.

The rearrangement uses TRBV10-3 and TRBJ2-5; D remains ambiguous. This CDR3 region has 14 residues. Germline V gene data show CDR1 as ENHRY and CDR2 as SYGVKD. Trimming pared 7 bases from V and 2 bases from J, leaving 14 bases between. The CDR3 region is CAINSDGKQETQYF. The CDR3 coding sequence is TGTGCCATCAATTCGGACGGAAAACAAGAGACCCAGTACTTC.

The V gene is TRBV2, the J gene TRBJ1-2; D is perhaps TRBD1 (5 bases). In germline, CDR1 is SNHLY, CDR2 FYNNEI. Deletions cut 3 bases from V and 4 bases from J, with 9 bases between. CDR3 length: 13 amino acids. The CDR3 DNA reads as TGTGCCAGCAGTGACTGGGACGGCTATGGCTACACCTTC. Amino acid sequence: CASSDWDGYGYTF.

This clone has only a few counts. V usage is TRBV6-5 and J usage is TRBJ2-7; no reliable D call. This CDR3 is 14 amino acids long. The germline CDR1 and CDR2 sequences are MNHEY and SVGAGI. V was pared by 6 bases and J by 7 bases, with 19 bases between. In nucleotides, the CDR3 is TGTGCCAGCAGCCCACACGACGGTGGGTTGGAGCAGTACTTC. Translation: CASSPHDGGLEQYF.

The J gene is TRBJ2-1, the V gene TRBV29-1; D might be TRBD1 (6 bases). Looked up from germline, CDR1 is SQVTM and CDR2 is ANQGSEA. The V end lost 6 bases, the J end lost 5 bases, and 14 bases lay between the germline ends. The CDR3 contains 13 residues. The CDR3 is CSVTGQLNNEQFF. The CDR3 DNA reads TGCAGCGTCACGGGACAATTGAACAATGAGCAGTTCTTC.

The table lists this clone with a few counts. The gene calls are TRBV15 and TRBJ1-4, with unresolved D. The length of the CDR3 is 12 residues. The germline V gene encodes CDR1 LNHNV and CDR2 YYDKDF (reference sequence). The V end was cut by 2 bases, the J end by 7 bases, with 5 bases between. The CDR3 spells CATSRSGEKLFF. The CDR3 nucleotides are TGTGCCACCAGCAGATCGGGTGAAAAACTGTTTTTT.

This clone came up a few times. The rearrangement uses TRBV30 and TRBJ1-3, with D hard to call. V lost 3 bases and J 2 bases, leaving 8 bases between the germline ends. This CDR3 comprises 13 residues. Germline V gene lookup returns CDR1 GTSNPN and CDR2 SVGIG (reference sequence). This CDR3 reads CAWRGSAGNTIYF. The CDR3 DNA follows: TGTGCCTGGAGGGGGAGCGCTGGAAACACCATATATTTT.

V usage is TRBV29-1 and J usage is TRBJ1-4; no definite D call. CDR3 length: 10 amino acids. CDR1 is SQVTM, CDR2 ANQGSEA, per germline. V was clipped by 3 bases and J by 10 bases, with 6 bases between them. CDR3 protein: CSVELGKLFF. The CDR3 DNA follows: TGCAGCGTTGAGTTAGGAAAACTGTTTTTT.

This chain links TRBV14 with TRBJ2-1; the D call may be TRBD1 or TRBD2 (5 bases each). The CDR3 covers 18 residues. Germline V gene sequence: CDR1 SGHDN, CDR2 FVKESK. V was trimmed by 0 bases and J by 7 bases, leaving 22 bases between them. CDR3 protein: CASSQELVGFPGANEQFF. The DNA of the CDR3 is TGTGCCAGCAGCCAAGAACTAGTGGGGTTCCCCGGGGCGAATGAGCAGTTCTTC.

This clone was seen repeatedly, ten times or more. The chain recombines TRBV7-9 with TRBJ2-5; no clear D gene. Trimming removed 2 bases from V and 7 bases from J, with 14 bases in between. The V gene's germline CDR1 is SEHNR and CDR2 FQNEAQ (reference sequence). This CDR3 contains 14 residues. In DNA form, the CDR3 reads TGTGCCAGCAGCTTAATGACTGGATTGGGGACCCAGTACTTC. Translated: CASSLMTGLGTQYF.